This T cell receptor beta chain was sequenced during a study of blood T cell repertoires in COVID-19. Study context: The origin of the acute and convalescent COVID-19 samples was the United States, Italy and Spain. The analysed material was cDNA or gDNA that came from T cells, B-cell-depleted T cells, or PBMCs.

The CDR3 contains 14 residues. Per germline, CDR1 SGHRS and CDR2 YFSETQ. The trim removed 4 bases at V and 1 base at J, leaving 3 bases unmatched. As processed by the authors: Amplified reference gene primers provided the basis for estimating nucleated cell counts. Clones were read by immunoSEQ multiplex PCR, and TCRdb kept only the in-frame ones, dropping some. That table furnishes V, J and clone size, whereas the DNA furnished D and trimming. There are roughly 180,000 clones in the sample; about three quarters occur only once, and approximately 8.6% lies in the top ten. Sequences were obtained from peripheral blood. This chain uses TRBV5-1 with TRBJ1-1; 8 nucleotides agree with TRBD1. This sequence was found in a woman in her forties or fifties with active or convalescent COVID-19. The CDR3 DNA follows: TGCGCCAGCAGCCGACAGGGGCGGAACACTGAAGCTTTCTTT. Encoded protein: CASSRQGRNTEAFF.